These 4 T cell receptor beta chains were all obtained from the same sample, sequenced in a study of Graves' ophthalmopathy and Graves' hyperthyroidism. CDR3 regions of TCR beta were amplified from RNA transcripts. The workflow started with a first-round RT-PCR run with HTBI primers and then moved on to a second-round multiplex PCR. One entry per CDR3 protein, called by TCRdb with MiXCR from the multiplex PCR reads. In the table there are over 150,000 distinct CDR3 sequences, over 35% of which are singletons. The sequenced material came from peripheral blood. Every receptor here comes from a woman in her forties with Graves' ophthalmopathy.

The chain uses TRBV5-1 and TRBJ2-7; D is undetermined. This CDR3 has 13 residues. Per germline, CDR1 SGHRS and CDR2 YFSETQ. V gave up 6 bases and J gave up 1 base, with 11 bases separating them. Written as DNA, the CDR3 is TGCGCCAGCACGCCTTACCCATCCTACGAGCAGTACTTC. Translation gives CASTPYPSYEQYF.

V usage is TRBV27 and J usage is TRBJ2-7; no clear D. This CDR3 spans 15 amino acids. V was shortened by 5 bases and J by 4 bases, with 18 bases between the two germline ends. CDR1 MNHEY and CDR2 SMNVEV come from the germline V gene (reference sequence). The CDR3 DNA reads as TGTGCCAGCAGTCTAGATCCGGGTTTAGTATACGAGCAGTACTTC. Residues: CASSLDPGLVYEQYF.

V is TRBV12-3 or TRBV12-4 and J is TRBJ2-7; 10 bases are a match to TRBD2. With V trimmed by 3 bases and J by 3 bases, 8 bases remained unmatched. This CDR3 is 16 amino acids long. CDR3 sequence (DNA): TGTGCCAGCAGTTTGAGGCTAGCGGGAGTAGGCTACGAGCAGTACTTC. Its protein is CASSLRLAGVGYEQYF.

The chain joins TRBV6-5 to TRBJ2-7, with 8 bases matching TRBD2. The CDR3 extends over 15 amino acids. With 1 base clipped from V and 5 bases from J, the junction kept 7 bases outside the gene matches. Germline V CDR1 and CDR2: MNHEY, SVGAGI. The CDR3 DNA reads TGTGCCAGCAGTTACTATCCCGGGAGGGGCAACGAGCAGTACTTC. Translation gives CASSYYPGRGNEQYF.